This T cell receptor beta chain was found in a study of T cells in Graves' hyperthyroidism and ophthalmopathy. Study summary: At initial diagnosis, before any treatment had begun, peripheral blood was obtained.

This clonotype was found a few times. What it binds is unknown. Overall study findings and caveats: Most expanded thyroid clonotypes above 0.001 recurred in blood.

The CDR3 consists of 13 residues. Trimming stripped 6 bases from V and 7 bases from J, with 13 bases between. Germline-derived CDR1 and CDR2 are MNHNS and SASEGT. Using RNA transcripts as the source, TCR beta CDR3 regions were amplified. Primed by the HTBI set, a first-round RT-PCR was run on the TCR CDR3. TCRdb called the multiplex PCR reads again in MiXCR, with one record for every CDR3 protein. The sample lists under 300,000 distinct CDR3 sequences; approximately 14% were seen once. Those with hyperthyroidism were 18 to 65 years old, newly diagnosed, and ill for under 2 months. Out of more than 8 ml of fresh peripheral blood came the PBMCs.

The V gene is TRBV6-1, the J gene TRBJ2-1, with D possibly being TRBD1 or TRBD2 (5 bases each). The clonotype was recovered from a woman aged 40 to 50 with Graves' hyperthyroidism that later progressed to Graves' ophthalmopathy. Material: blood. The CDR3 sequence: CASSPGLRNEQFF. The CDR3 DNA reads TGTGCCAGCAGCCCGGGGCTCCGAAATGAGCAGTTCTTC.